This passage covers 28 T cell receptor beta chains from one sample sequenced in a study of T cell repertoires in cytomegalovirus infection. TCRdb analysed the reads with MiXCR anew, one entry per CDR3 protein. The sample has just under 300,000 distinct CDR3 sequences, around 9.6% seen once; the top ten hold 2.5%. The material sequenced was PBMCs. The receptors originated from a human donor in good health (CMV status not recorded). Some clones in this sample may be carry-over from other donors' samples.

V and J are TRBV5-1 and TRBJ2-1; D remains unclear. This CDR3 has 15 residues. V was trimmed by 0 bases and J by 6 bases, leaving 13 bases between them. Germline CDR1 and CDR2: SGHRS and YFSETQ. The CDR3 DNA follows: TGCGCCAGCAGCTTGGGGGCAGGTCCCGTCAATGAGCAGTTCTTC. It codes for CASSLGAGPVNEQFF. Based on the CDR3 plus reference TRBV5-1 and TRBJ2-1, the full variable domain is KAGVTQTPRYLIKTRGQQVTLSCSPISGHRSVSWYQQTPGQGLQFLFEYFSETQRNKGNFPGRFSGRQFSNSRSEMNVSTLELGDSALYLCASSLGAGPVNEQFFGPGTRLTVL.

This clonotype was seen many times. The chain links TRBV12-3 or TRBV12-4 to TRBJ2-2, with a weak D call TRBD2 (6 bases). The CDR3 extends over 14 amino acids. V lost 4 bases and J lost 6, with 12 bases in between. The CDR3 sequence is CASSWEVAAGELFF. The CDR3 DNA is TGTGCCAGCAGTTGGGAGGTTGCCGCCGGGGAGCTGTTTTTT.

This clonotype was found many times. The chain carries TRBV28 and TRBJ1-4; no clear D. The CDR3 has 13 amino acids. Trimming took off 7 bases at V and 0 bases at J, with 6 bases between the two ends. Germline CDR1 is MDHEN and CDR2 is SYDVKM. The CDR3: CASIQATNEKLFF. Written as DNA, the CDR3 is TGTGCCAGCATCCAGGCAACTAATGAAAAACTGTTTTTT.

This clonotype was observed at least ten times. V and J are TRBV7-2 and TRBJ2-1; D call uncertain. This CDR3 has 14 amino acids. Between the trimmed V and J ends, which lost 5 bases and 0 bases, there was a span of 8 bases. CDR1 is SGHTA, CDR2 FQGNSA, per germline. In nucleotides, the CDR3 is TGTGCCAGCAGCCCTTTTCCCTCCTACAATGAGCAGTTCTTC. This translates into CASSPFPSYNEQFF.

This clonotype was found a few times. The J gene is TRBJ1-2, the V gene TRBV28; no firm D call. Trimming shortened V by 6 bases and J by 4 bases, and 12 bases separated the two germline ends. The germline V gene has CDR1 MDHEN and CDR2 SYDVKM. The CDR3 is 13 amino acids. CDR3 DNA: TGTGCCAGCAGCACGCCATCAGGCTATGGCTACACCTTC. Protein: CASSTPSGYGYTF.

This clonotype showed up just a few times. The genes are TRBV18 and TRBJ1-1, with D possibly being TRBD1 (6 bases). The germline CDR1 and CDR2 sequences are KGHSH and LQKENI. There are 12 residues in the CDR3. V was trimmed by 3 bases and J by 8 bases, leaving 10 bases between them. The CDR3 loop is CASSPGDREAFF. The CDR3 DNA is TGTGCCAGCTCACCTGGAGACAGGGAAGCTTTCTTT.

The V call is TRBV28, the J call TRBJ1-3; tentative D call: TRBD1 (5 bases). The germline V and J ends were trimmed by 5 bases and 4 bases, with 9 bases remaining between them. The V gene's germline CDR1 is MDHEN and CDR2 SYDVKM. This CDR3 is 13 amino acids long. CDR3: CASSRGFGNTIYF. CDR3 in DNA: TGTGCCAGCAGTAGGGGATTCGGAAACACCATATATTTT.

This clonotype was recorded at least ten times. The rearrangement links TRBV25-1 to TRBJ1-5; 8 bases are shared with TRBD1. Germline CDR1 is MGHDK and CDR2 is SYGVNS. The CDR3 has 15 residues. The V gene end was trimmed by 4 bases and the J gene end by 1 base; junction bases not matched to a gene: 3. CDR3 DNA sequence: TGTGCCAGCAGTGGACGGGACAGGAGCAATCAGCCCCAGCATTTT. It specifies CASSGRDRSNQPQHF. Using reference TRBV25-1 and TRBJ1-5 for the parts outside the CDR3, the full variable domain is EADIYQTPRYLVIGTGKKITLECSQTMGHDKMYWYQQDPGMELHLIHYSYGVNSTEKGDLSSESTVSRIRTEHFPLTLESARPSHTSQYLCASSGRDRSNQPQHFGDGTRLSIL.

This clonotype was seen many times. The chain recombines TRBV28 with TRBJ1-2, with D perhaps TRBD1 (6 bases). Trimming removed 7 bases at V and 8 bases at J, with 20 bases between. The germline V gene has CDR1 MDHEN and CDR2 SYDVKM. The CDR3 runs 14 residues. The CDR3 DNA sequence: TGTGCCAGCAAACTACTTAGGGGGATAGACGGCTACACCTTC. This sequence encodes CASKLLRGIDGYTF.

This clonotype was picked up many times. The chain employs TRBV6-1 and TRBJ2-7; 8 positions match TRBD1. J gave up 2 bases and V 2 bases, and 5 bases lay outside the gene matches. The CDR3 contains 15 residues. The germline V gene has CDR1 MNHNS and CDR2 SASEGT. DNA for the CDR3: TGTGCCAGCAGTGAAAGGGGGACAGGTACCTACGAGCAGTACTTC. This encodes CASSERGTGTYEQYF.

The chain has TRBV20-1 and TRBJ1-2; D uncertain. From germline, CDR1 is DFQATT and CDR2 SNEGSKA (reference sequence). This CDR3 has 14 residues. Trimming left V 3 bases short and J 5 bases short, with 16 bases between. CDR3 in DNA: TGCAGTGCTAGCACCTTCCCACGGGGTTATGGCTACACCTTC. Encoded protein: CSASTFPRGYGYTF.

V gene TRBV28 combines with J gene TRBJ1-4, with TRBD1 as a possible D gene (5 bases). The germline gives CDR1 MDHEN, CDR2 SYDVKM. The CDR3 spans 14 residues. V lost 3 bases and J 7 bases, leaving 12 bases between the germline ends. The CDR3 nucleotides read TGTGCCAGCAGTTTCGGGGACTGGGGTGAAAAACTGTTTTTT. As protein: CASSFGDWGEKLFF.

This clonotype has at least ten counts. The chain has TRBV5-1 and TRBJ2-1, with TRBD2 matching 14 bases. CDR3 length equals 18 residues. The V gene's germline CDR1 is SGHRS and CDR2 YFSETQ. The ends lost 3 bases at V and 9 bases at J; junction bases unmatched: 14. The CDR3 sequence is CASSSVTTTSGGAGEQFF. CDR3 nucleotides: TGCGCCAGCAGCTCGGTCACTACGACTAGCGGGGGGGCCGGTGAGCAGTTCTTC.

The table lists this clonotype with a few counts. This chain uses TRBV20-1 with TRBJ1-1; maybe TRBD1 (5 bases). There are 13 residues in the CDR3. V was pared by 5 bases and J by 1 base, with 11 bases between. Per the germline V gene, CDR1 is DFQATT and CDR2 is SNEGSKA (reference sequence). DNA for the CDR3: TGCAGTGCTGGGGACTTACAGAACACTGAAGCTTTCTTT. Protein: CSAGDLQNTEAFF.

This clonotype came up many times. The chain recombines TRBV5-5 with TRBJ2-7, with 7 bases aligning to TRBD1. The CDR3 consists of 12 residues. Germline V lookup: CDR1 SGHKS, CDR2 YYEKEE (reference sequence). V lost 3 bases and J lost 5; bases outside the gene matches: 2. CDR3 sequence (DNA): TGTGCCAGCAGCTACGACAGGGACGAGCAGTACGTC. It translates to CASSYDRDEQYV.

The sample holds a few counts of this clonotype. The chain recombines TRBV29-1 with TRBJ2-1; 7 nucleotides agree with TRBD1. V lost 7 bases, J lost 5 bases, and 8 bases stayed unmatched. This CDR3 has 13 amino acids. CDR1 and CDR2 from the germline V gene are SQVTM and ANQGSEA. This chain's CDR3 is CSASSGTDNEQFF. The DNA for the CDR3 is TGCAGCGCATCCTCCGGGACAGACAATGAGCAGTTCTTC.

The rearrangement uses TRBV7-6 and TRBJ2-7; no clear D gene. Trimming took off 5 bases at V and 4 bases at J, with 9 bases between the two ends. CDR1 and CDR2 from the germline V gene are SGHVS and FNYEAQ. The length of the CDR3 is 12 residues. CDR3 nucleotide sequence: TGTGCCAGCAGCGCCCAGAGTTACGAGCAGTACTTC. This sequence encodes CASSAQSYEQYF. The entire variable domain, with the rest obtained from reference TRBV7-6 and TRBJ2-7, is as follows: GAGVSQSPRYKVTKRGQDVALRCDPISGHVSLYWYRQALGQGPEFLTYFNYEAQQDKSGLPNDRFSAERPEGSISTLTIQRTEQRDSAMYRCASSAQSYEQYFGPGTRLTVT.

In its sample, this clonotype was seen a few times. The chain is built from TRBV11-3 and TRBJ2-5; tentatively, D is TRBD1 or TRBD2 (5 bases each). V lost 4 bases and J lost 7, with 16 bases in between. Germline-derived CDR1 and CDR2 are SGHNT and YENEEA. CDR3 length equals 14 residues. The CDR3 coding sequence is TGTGCCAGCAGCTCAGGGACCTTCGGCGGGACCCAGTACTTC. Protein: CASSSGTFGGTQYF.

This clonotype was observed a handful of times. The chain is built from TRBV7-3 and TRBJ2-1, with D possibly matching TRBD2 (6 bases). The length of the CDR3 is 18 residues. CDR1 is SGHTA and CDR2 is FQGTGA in the germline V gene. Trimming removed 5 bases from V and 0 bases from J, with 20 bases in between. The CDR3 coding sequence is TGTGCCAGCAGCCCTCTACCGGGAGCGATGAGCTCCTACAATGAGCAGTTCTTC. Protein sequence: CASSPLPGAMSSYNEQFF.

This clonotype was counted at least ten times. This sequence joins TRBV11-2 and TRBJ2-2, with D tentatively TRBD2 (6 bases). Germline CDR1 SGHAT, CDR2 FQNNGV. The CDR3 spans 19 residues. V lost 5 bases and J 4 bases, leaving 26 bases between the germline ends. The CDR3 reads CASSQRPAGSGSTTGELFF. The CDR3 DNA reads as TGTGCCAGCAGCCAAAGGCCCGCAGGAAGCGGGTCGACCACCGGGGAGCTGTTTTTT.

This clonotype has at least ten counts. The chain carries TRBV7-2 and TRBJ1-6; D unresolved. The CDR3 is made up of 15 amino acids. V was pared by 5 bases and J by 5 bases, with 13 bases between. The germline V gene encodes CDR1 SGHTA and CDR2 FQGNSA. The CDR3 DNA follows: TGTGCCAGCAGCCAGATCGTTGGGAATAATTCACCCCTCCACTTT. Amino acids: CASSQIVGNNSPLHF.

This clonotype was observed at least ten times. CDR3 sequence reads: CASASGTGKTQYF. CDR3 nucleotides: TGTGCCAGCGCCTCGGGGACAGGGAAGACCCAGTACTTC. J is TRBJ2-5 and V is TRBV7-2, with 9 nucleotides matching TRBD1. J gave up 6 bases and V 8 bases, and 7 bases lay outside the gene matches. The CDR3 contains 13 residues. Per the germline V gene, CDR1 is SGHTA and CDR2 is FQGNSA.

This chain links TRBV29-1 with TRBJ1-5, with D perhaps TRBD1 (5 bases). Per germline, CDR1 SQVTM and CDR2 ANQGSEA. V was shortened by 5 bases and J by 2 bases, with 13 bases between the two germline ends. The CDR3 has 14 residues. CDR3 protein: CSVSGASGNQPQHF. In DNA form, the CDR3 reads TGCAGCGTTAGCGGGGCTTCCGGCAATCAGCCCCAGCATTTT.

The rearrangement links TRBV3-1 to TRBJ2-1; weak D call: TRBD2 (7 bases). CDR3 size: 15 residues. Germline CDR1 reads LGHDT; CDR2 reads YNNKEL (reference sequence). Between the trimmed V and J ends, which lost 0 bases and 10 bases, there was a span of 16 bases. This CDR3 reads CASSQDRRGGLEQFF. The CDR3 DNA reads TGTGCCAGCAGCCAAGATAGGAGGGGGGGCCTCGAGCAGTTCTTC.

This clonotype was counted at least ten times. This chain connects TRBV28 to TRBJ2-2; D gene ambiguous. From germline, CDR1 is MDHEN and CDR2 SYDVKM. This CDR3 spans 16 amino acids. Trimming removed 1 base at V and 0 bases at J, with 9 bases between. CDR3 amino acids: CASSLYTGANTGELFF. In DNA, the CDR3 is TGTGCCAGCAGTTTATATACGGGCGCGAACACCGGGGAGCTGTTTTTT.

This chain uses TRBV2 with TRBJ2-1; D not resolved. Germline CDR1 SNHLY, CDR2 FYNNEI. V dropped 8 bases and J dropped 3 bases, with 5 bases sitting between them. The CDR3 is 11 amino acids. CDR3 sequence: CASANYNEQFF. In DNA, the CDR3 is TGTGCCAGCGCAAACTACAATGAGCAGTTCTTC.

This clonotype was detected ten times or more. This rearrangement joins TRBV7-3 to TRBJ1-2; D may be TRBD1 (5 bases). Germline V CDR1 and CDR2: SGHTA, FQGTGA. This CDR3 spans 13 amino acids. V gave up 1 base and J gave up 5 bases, with 8 bases separating them. The CDR3 DNA sequence: TGTGCCAGCAGCTTAAATGGGGGATATGGCTACACCTTC. It encodes CASSLNGGYGYTF.

The table lists this clonotype with many counts. The gene calls are TRBV6-2 or TRBV6-3 and TRBJ1-3; no firm D call. V gave up 6 bases and J gave up 0 bases, with 18 bases separating them. CDR1 is MNHEY and CDR2 is SVGEGT in the germline V gene. The CDR3 spans 17 residues. DNA of the CDR3: TGTGCCAGCAGAAACCCTACCGGAGGTACCTCTGGAAACACCATATATTTT. Encoded protein: CASRNPTGGTSGNTIYF.